The 4 T cell receptor beta chains reported below all come from one sample, sequenced in a study of blood T cell repertoires in COVID-19. The table came from immunoSEQ multiplex PCR; TCRdb's copy has only in-frame clones and leaves some out. The sample records about 230,000 clones, around 86% being singletons. Sequenced: peripheral blood. These TCRs come from a man aged 45 to 65 with COVID-19, enrolled during active disease.

This clone appeared a single time. J is TRBJ1-2 and V is TRBV6-5, with D unclear. Germline V lookup: CDR1 MNHEY, CDR2 SVGAGI. V lost 0 bases to trimming and J lost 0 bases, with 5 bases between them. The CDR3 sequence is 14 residues long. CDR3 region: CASSYSSSNYGYTF. The CDR3 DNA follows: TGTGCCAGCAGTTACTCGTCATCTAACTATGGCTACACCTTC.

J is TRBJ1-4 and V is TRBV7-6; D not certain. CDR3 length: 11 amino acids. CDR1 is SGHVS, CDR2 FNYEAQ, per germline. The V gene lost 5 bases and the J gene lost 8 bases, with 6 bases spanning the gap. The CDR3 region is CASSPQEKLFF. The CDR3 bases are TGTGCCAGCAGCCCACAGGAAAAACTGTTTTTT.

DNA of the CDR3: TGTGCCAGCAGTTACCAGCGGGAGGGCCCAAATGAGCAGTTCTTC. As protein: CASSYQREGPNEQFF. The chain has TRBV6-5 and TRBJ2-1, with 10 bases identical to TRBD2. The CDR3 consists of 15 residues. Trimming at V came to 2 bases and at J to 7 bases, leaving 5 bases not matched to a gene. Germline V gives CDR1 MNHEY, CDR2 SVGAGI.

CDR3 in amino acids: CASSPPGQGESYEQYF. The CDR3 DNA reads TGTGCCAGCAGTCCCCCGGGACAGGGGGAGTCTTACGAGCAGTACTTC. This rearrangement joins TRBV25-1 to TRBJ2-7, with TRBD1 identical over 11 bases. The CDR3 has 16 amino acids. Germline V CDR1 and CDR2: MGHDK, SYGVNS. The V segment lost 5 bases and the J segment 4 bases; nucleotides outside the gene matches: 10.